This T cell receptor (beta chain) stems from a study of cytomegalovirus exposure and HLA in healthy donors. Study-wide results and limits: TCR beta V segments were, for the most part, productive about 87% or about 30% of the time in an earlier analysis.

Use of 60 Vbeta and 13 Jbeta primers characterized the PCR. TCRdb's copy holds only in-frame clones and misses some; the assay was immunoSEQ multiplex PCR. Found here are 150,000 to 180,000 clones, 74% of them singletons; the top ten hold roughly 2.2%. A word on this clone: The antigen remains undetermined.

The origin of this receptor is a man aged 25-45 years in good health and CMV-seronegative. The sample comprised PBMCs.

This chain's CDR3 is CASTTGQEYYEQYF. The CDR3 nucleotides read TGTGCCAGCACGACAGGACAGGAGTACTACGAGCAGTACTTC. The rearrangement joins TRBV28 to TRBJ2-7, with TRBD1 matching over 7 bases. Germline V gene lookup returns CDR1 MDHEN and CDR2 SYDVKM. The length of the CDR3 is 14 residues. Germline trimming cut 7 bases from V and 3 bases from J; bases unmatched to any gene: 9.